This T cell receptor beta chain was identified in a study of beta chain features in type 1 diabetes. Study-wide results and limits: The study found that naive, central memory and Treg TCRB repertoires appeared more similar in patients than in healthy donors. Researchers report that Type 1 diabetes patients had moderately but significantly shorter TCRB CDR3s across all four CD4+ subsets.

Researchers reported sorting CD4+ naive, central memory, regulatory and stem cell-like memory cells via CD45RO/CCR7/CD25/CD127/CD95/CD27. This clone was found a few times. Antigen specificity is unknown. As every portion of the isolated RNA was reverse transcribed, the sequencing read expressed TCRB transcripts. Sequenced by immunoSEQ multiplex PCR; TCRdb stores in-frame clones only, minus some. The repertoire consists of hundreds of thousands of clones, with about an eighth occurring once and the leading ten covering less than 0.04%. The ends were cut back, 5 bases at V and 4 bases at J, with 6 bases in the middle. This CDR3 contains 12 residues. CDR1 SGHTA and CDR2 FQGNSA come from the germline V gene.

The origin of this receptor is a man between 18 and 35 years old with type 1 diabetes. The chain employs TRBV7-2 and TRBJ2-1; D uncertain. The material sequenced was naive CD4+ T cells from blood. DNA for the CDR3: TGTGCCAGCAGCCCGGGTTACAATGAGCAGTTCTTC. Residues: CASSPGYNEQFF.